The subject of this entry is one T cell receptor beta chain. The record originates from a study of T cell responses to AZD1222 COVID-19 vaccine. Produced via immunoSEQ multiplex PCR; TCRdb's table is partial and in-frame only. Of more than 250,000 clones detected, approximately 93% appear once; the ten largest clones hold around 0.57%. V gave up 3 bases and J gave up 14 bases, with 16 bases separating them. CDR1 is MGHRA and CDR2 is YSYEKL in the germline V gene. The CDR3 is 12 residues long. This chain links TRBV4-1 with TRBJ1-1; D remains unclear. Sequences were derived from peripheral blood, sampled on day 0 of AZD1222 vaccination. The TCR originated in an adult in good health. The CDR3 DNA reads TGCGCCAGCAGCCATAACTCGGGCGTAACGTTCTTT. This codes for CASSHNSGVTFF.